A selection of T cell receptor beta chains follows, all from one sample in a study of blood T cell repertoires in COVID-19. Repertoires were generated with immunoSEQ multiplex PCR, while TCRdb's copy carries only in-frame clones and drops some. The data hold fewer than 350,000 clones, with 87% observed a single time. Sequencing used PBMCs or T cells enriched from blood (not recorded which). These TCRs come from a woman between 35 and 50 years old who had recovered from COVID-19. Each CDR3 is given with its conserved first and last residue. The D gene is left open where the match is weak. Not all rows give a size; the values are once, few, many and, for expanded clones, a class.

clone size	V gene	D gene	J gene	CDR3 DNA	CDR3 protein
NA	TRBV30	NA	TRBJ2-1	TGTGCCTACCGGACAGGACGGGGGGAGCAGTTCTTC	CAYRTGRGEQFF
NA	TRBV5-1	NA	TRBJ2-1	TGCGCCAGCAGCTTGGTCTTCAATGAGCAGTTCTTC	CASSLVFNEQFF
few	TRBV6-5	NA	TRBJ1-2	TGTGCCAGCTCTGACAGGTCTCGAGGCTACACCTTC	CASSDRSRGYTF
few	TRBV7-9	TRBD1	TRBJ2-7	TGTGCCAGCAGCTTACTTATGGGACAGGGACCCCGCGAGCAGTACTTC	CASSLLMGQGPREQYF
NA	TRBV21-1	NA	TRBJ2-6	TGTGCCACCGAGAGGGGGGGACGAACCTCTGGGGCCAACGTCCTGACTTTC	CATERGGRTSGANVLTF
few	TRBV5-1	TRBD2	TRBJ2-2	TGCGCCAGCAGCCCGGCGGGGGCCGGGGAGCTGTTTTTT	CASSPAGAGELFF
few	TRBV12-5	NA	TRBJ1-1	TGTGCTAGTGGTTTTCAGGGGTATGGGGACACTGAAGCTTTCTTT	CASGFQGYGDTEAFF
NA	TRBV5-1	TRBD2	TRBJ2-1	TGCGCCAGCAGCAGCACACGTAGCGGGAACAATGAGCAGTTCTTC	CASSSTRSGNNEQFF
NA	TRBV28	TRBD1	TRBJ1-2	TGTGCCAGCAGTTTAATATACAGGACAGGGGGACCCGGTGGCTACACCTTC	CASSLIYRTGGPGGYTF
NA	TRBV6-5	NA	TRBJ1-1	TGTGCCAGCAGTTACTCGAGACACGGATCGACTGAAGCTTTCTTT	CASSYSRHGSTEAFF
NA	TRBV28	TRBD1	TRBJ1-5	TGTGCCAGCAGTTATTCTCAGGGGGCGACGGGGGATTCCCAGCATTTT	CASSYSQGATGDSQHF
many	TRBV21-1	NA	TRBJ2-3	TGTGCCAGCAGCAAAGGTGGGACAGACCTCACAGATACGCAGTATTTT	CASSKGGTDLTDTQYF
few	TRBV10-3	NA	TRBJ2-3	TGTGCCATCAGTGATCGGCGGACAGGGAGGGGAGATACGCAGTATTTT	CAISDRRTGRGDTQYF
NA	TRBV4-3	NA	TRBJ2-1	TGCGCCAGCAGCCAAGATCAAAACAGCCGGATGTTCTTC	CASSQDQNSRMFF
few	TRBV2	NA	TRBJ1-2	TGTGCCAGCCCAACTAACTATGGCTACACCTTC	CASPTNYGYTF
NA	TRBV21-1	NA	TRBJ2-1	TGTGCCAGCTGCGAAGGGGGGAGGGACTACAATGAGCAGTTCTTC	CASCEGGRDYNEQFF
NA	TRBV11-1	TRBD1	TRBJ2-7	TGTGCCAGCAGCCCTCACACGGGACAGGTTTACGAGCAGTACTTC	CASSPHTGQVYEQYF
NA	TRBV15	TRBD1	TRBJ1-5	TGTGCCACCAGCCAGAGGGGACAGACCCTAAACCATCAGCCCCAGCATTTT	CATSQRGQTLNHQPQHF